These 6 T cell receptor beta chains were sequenced from one sample in a study of blood T cell repertoires in COVID-19. TCRdb's copy holds only in-frame clones and misses some; the assay was immunoSEQ multiplex PCR. The table records under 300,000 clones, around 86% of them present only once. Specimen: peripheral blood. These receptors all come from a human donor in a cohort sampled during active COVID-19.

V is TRBV2 and J is TRBJ2-1; the D is unclear. The CDR3 consists of 11 residues. V was shortened by 4 bases and J by 11 bases, with 9 bases between the two germline ends. Germline lookup yields CDR1 SNHLY and CDR2 FYNNEI. CDR3 in DNA: TGTGCCAGCAGTGGTTGGCCCCAGCAGTTCTTC. It is translated as CASSGWPQQFF.

The chain's CDR3 is CASSEGVVAGDTQYF. The CDR3 DNA reads TGTGCCAGCAGTGAAGGGGTGGTAGCTGGGGATACGCAGTATTTT. The rearrangement uses TRBV6-1 and TRBJ2-3; D ambiguous. V shed 1 base and J shed 6 bases, with 14 bases lying between them. The CDR3 has 15 amino acids. Germline-derived CDR1 and CDR2 are MNHNS and SASEGT.

This clone was seen more than once but under ten times. The chain recombines TRBV5-1 with TRBJ2-2; 7 nucleotides align to TRBD1. V lost 4 bases and J lost 8; bases outside the gene matches: 8. Germline CDR1 reads SGHRS; CDR2 reads YFSETQ. This CDR3 spans 14 amino acids. The CDR3 nucleotides read TGCGCCAGCAGCGTGGAAGGGGGCCTAGGGGAGCTGTTTTTT. Translated: CASSVEGGLGELFF.

This clone appeared a few times. The chain combines TRBV5-5 with TRBJ2-1; D may be TRBD1 (6 bases). Trimming stripped 0 bases from V and 7 bases from J, with 8 bases between. The CDR3 covers 13 residues. Germline CDR1 and CDR2: SGHKS and YYEKEE (reference sequence). Here the CDR3 DNA reads TGTGCCAGCAGCTTGGCCAGGGGAAATGAGCAGTTCTTC. Its protein is CASSLARGNEQFF.

The chain has TRBV5-6 and TRBJ1-6; TRBD1 is a possible D gene (6 bases). CDR3 size: 13 residues. The germline V gene encodes CDR1 SGHDT and CDR2 YYEEEE. V lost 3 bases to trimming and J lost 9 bases, with 10 bases between them. Here the CDR3 reads CASSSRTVSPLHF. CDR3 DNA sequence: TGTGCCAGCAGCTCTAGGACAGTTTCACCCCTCCACTTT.

The genes are TRBV7-8 and TRBJ2-7; 8 positions agree with TRBD2. Per the germline V gene, CDR1 is SGHVS and CDR2 is FQNEAQ. The CDR3 extends over 17 amino acids. Trimming cost V 1 base and J 10 bases; bases outside gene matches: 18. CDR3 coding DNA: TGTGCCAGCAGCTTAGAAGTAGGTCGGCTAGCGGGCCAATATCAGTACTTC. Its protein is CASSLEVGRLAGQYQYF. Together with reference TRBV7-8 and TRBJ2-7, the CDR3 gives the full variable domain: GAGVSQSPRYKVAKRGQDVALRCDPISGHVSLFWYQQALGQGPEFLTYFQNEAQLDKSGLPSDRFFAERPEGSVSTLKIQRTQQEDSAVYLCASSLEVGRLAGQYQYFGPGTRLTVT.